The 32 T cell receptor beta chains given below trace back to one sample, sequenced in a study of blood T cell repertoires in COVID-19. Assay: immunoSEQ multiplex PCR; the TCRdb copy retains only in-frame clones and omits some. This sample has about 190,000 clones; less than 90% occur once, and the top ten carry approximately 1.1%. Sequenced input: peripheral blood. These receptor sequences come from a man aged 25-45 years with acute or convalescent COVID-19.

This chain connects TRBV30 to TRBJ1-1; maybe TRBD1 (6 bases). The CDR3 is 15 amino acids. The V and J ends lost 4 bases and 4 bases respectively, with 19 bases between them. Germline-derived CDR1 and CDR2 are GTSNPN and SVGIG (reference sequence). The CDR3 sequence is CAWNGPTGGRTEAFF. Written as DNA, the CDR3 is TGTGCCTGGAACGGTCCGACAGGAGGACGCACTGAAGCTTTCTTT.

This chain uses TRBV18 with TRBJ2-2, with D perhaps TRBD1 (5 bases). The CDR3 contains 13 residues. CDR1 is KGHSH and CDR2 is LQKENI in the germline V gene. Between the trimmed V and J ends, which lost 2 bases and 9 bases, there was a span of 10 bases. This CDR3 reads CASSPDSPRELFF. The DNA for the CDR3 is TGTGCCAGCTCACCAGACAGCCCCCGGGAGCTGTTTTTT.

The genes are TRBV9 and TRBJ1-1, with D maybe TRBD1 (6 bases). CDR1 is SGDLS and CDR2 is YYNGEE in the germline V gene. The CDR3 runs to 15 residues. Trimming removed 4 bases from V and 1 base from J, with 14 bases in between. CDR3 residues: CASSLRTAENTEAFF. The CDR3 coding sequence is TGTGCCAGCAGCCTCCGGACAGCCGAGAACACTGAAGCTTTCTTT.

This clone showed up just once. The chain links TRBV10-3 to TRBJ2-5; a weak D match, TRBD2 (6 bases). V was pared by 8 bases and J by 3 bases, with 10 bases between. CDR3 length: 12 amino acids. Germline CDR1 reads ENHRY; CDR2 reads SYGVKD. The CDR3 region is CAIAGNEETQYF. DNA of the CDR3: TGTGCCATCGCGGGGAACGAAGAGACCCAGTACTTC.

This chain connects TRBV6-6 to TRBJ1-1; TRBD1 is a possible D gene (5 bases). CDR1 and CDR2 from the germline V gene are MNHNY and SVGAGI (reference sequence). V lost 9 bases and J lost 2, with 13 bases in between. This CDR3 region has 13 residues. Written as DNA, the CDR3 is TGTGCCAGTTATGGCAGGGCCAACACTGAAGCTTTCTTT. Translated, it gives CASYGRANTEAFF.

This chain connects TRBV7-9 to TRBJ1-3, with unresolved D. Trimming took off 5 bases at V and 0 bases at J, with 14 bases between the two ends. This CDR3 contains 16 residues. Germline loops: CDR1 SEHNR, CDR2 FQNEAQ (reference sequence). The CDR3 DNA is TGTGCCAGCAGCGAAGGAGGGCAGTTCTCTGGAAACACCATATATTTT. Residues: CASSEGGQFSGNTIYF.

The chain has TRBV7-6 and TRBJ1-1, with a possible D match to TRBD1 (6 bases). The CDR3 consists of 18 residues. Trimming left V 5 bases short and J 0 bases short, with 22 bases between. Germline V CDR1 and CDR2: SGHVS, FNYEAQ. The CDR3 loop reads CASSPLLGWGHLNTEAFF. The CDR3 nucleotides are TGTGCCAGCAGCCCCCTGCTCGGTTGGGGACACCTGAACACTGAAGCTTTCTTT. The full variable domain, its missing parts supplied by reference TRBV7-6 and TRBJ1-1, is GAGVSQSPRYKVTKRGQDVALRCDPISGHVSLYWYRQALGQGPEFLTYFNYEAQQDKSGLPNDRFSAERPEGSISTLTIQRTEQRDSAMYRCASSPLLGWGHLNTEAFFGQGTRLTVV.

This chain joins TRBV6-5 and TRBJ1-4, with a weak D call TRBD1 (5 bases). Germline CDR1 is MNHEY and CDR2 is SVGAGI. There are 14 residues in the CDR3. V was trimmed by 2 bases and J by 3 bases, leaving 7 bases between them. CDR3 sequence: CASSYTGANEKLFF. DNA of the CDR3: TGTGCCAGCAGTTACACAGGAGCTAATGAAAAACTGTTTTTT.

Here the CDR3 DNA reads TGTGCCAGCAGCCCCGGGACAGGTCTTGAAAAACTGTTTTTT. Residues: CASSPGTGLEKLFF. This sequence joins TRBV3-1 (or the pseudogene TRBV3-2) and TRBJ1-4, with TRBD1 identical over 8 bases. The CDR3 has 14 amino acids. J lost 7 bases, V lost 4 bases, and 5 bases had no gene match. Germline V gives CDR1 LGHDT, CDR2 YNNKEL (reference sequence).

The V gene is TRBV28, the J gene TRBJ1-5, with 7 positions matching TRBD1. The CDR3 is made up of 14 amino acids. The junction had 8 bases not matched to a gene; V was cut back by 3 bases and J by 9 bases. CDR1 MDHEN and CDR2 SYDVKM come from the germline V gene. The CDR3: CASSLGTALRPQHF. The DNA for the CDR3 is TGTGCCAGCAGTTTGGGGACAGCCTTGCGGCCCCAGCATTTT.

The rearrangement links TRBV19 to TRBJ2-3; tentative D call: TRBD2 (5 bases). The CDR3 runs to 14 residues. The germline gives CDR1 LNHDA, CDR2 SQIVND (reference sequence). V gave up 2 bases and J gave up 2 bases, with 8 bases separating them. The CDR3 loop reads CASSIYGNTDTQYF. CDR3 in DNA: TGTGCCAGTAGTATATACGGGAACACAGATACGCAGTATTTT.

The chain joins TRBV19 to TRBJ1-5, with D tentatively TRBD1 (5 bases). Germline V gene lookup returns CDR1 LNHDA and CDR2 SQIVND (reference sequence). This CDR3 has 14 amino acids. V lost 0 bases to trimming and J lost 7 bases, with 10 bases between them. The CDR3 sequence: CASSIEGAGQPQHF. DNA for the CDR3: TGTGCCAGTAGTATAGAAGGGGCGGGGCAGCCCCAGCATTTT.

Only a few counts were recorded for this clone. The rearrangement uses TRBV9 and TRBJ2-2, with 15 bases identical to TRBD2. Trimming removed 4 bases from V and 6 bases from J; junction bases left unmatched: 13. Germline V gene sequence: CDR1 SGDLS, CDR2 YYNGEE. The CDR3 is made up of 19 amino acids. The CDR3 spells CASSFGTSGRRRSPGELFF. CDR3 coding DNA: TGTGCCAGCAGCTTCGGGACTAGCGGGAGGCGCAGAAGTCCCGGGGAGCTGTTTTTT.

This clone was picked up one time. This chain links TRBV28 with TRBJ1-6; 8 nucleotides line up with TRBD1. Germline CDR1 and CDR2: MDHEN and SYDVKM. Trimming at V came to 10 bases and at J to 7 bases, leaving 12 bases not matched to a gene. The CDR3 spans 15 residues. Here the CDR3 reads CATSRTGSYNSPLHF. In DNA, the CDR3 is TGTGCCACCTCAAGGACAGGGTCGTACAATTCACCCCTCCACTTT.

This clone was observed a few times. The chain employs TRBV6-1 and TRBJ2-7; 7 positions match TRBD1. The CDR3 extends over 15 amino acids. Germline V lookup: CDR1 MNHNS, CDR2 SASEGT. With V trimmed by 0 bases and J by 3 bases, 5 bases remained unmatched. The CDR3 sequence: CASSEAGGRIYEQYF. The CDR3 region has the DNA TGTGCCAGCAGTGAAGCAGGGGGCCGGATCTACGAGCAGTACTTC.

The V and J genes are TRBV29-1 and TRBJ2-7, with D possibly matching TRBD2 (5 bases). V shed 6 bases and J shed 1 base, with 28 bases lying between them. CDR3 size: 18 residues. Per the germline V gene, CDR1 is SQVTM and CDR2 is ANQGSEA. CDR3 coding DNA: TGCAGCGTCTGGACTTGGACCCCGAGAAAAGGAATTTCCTACGAGCAGTACTTC. Its translation is CSVWTWTPRKGISYEQYF.

The CDR3 DNA is TGTGCCTGGAGTGTAGGGGACGGGGAGCTGTTTTTT. Amino acids: CAWSVGDGELFF. V usage is TRBV30 and J usage is TRBJ2-2; a possible D gene is TRBD1 (5 bases). The CDR3 totals 12 residues. The V and J ends lost 0 bases and 7 bases respectively, with 6 bases between them. CDR1 is GTSNPN and CDR2 is SVGIG in the germline V gene (reference sequence).

The chain joins TRBV6-1 to TRBJ1-3; possible D gene TRBD1, 6 bases. The CDR3 length is 15 residues. V was pared by 1 base and J by 3 bases, with 10 bases between. The germline V gene has CDR1 MNHNS and CDR2 SASEGT. The CDR3 loop is CASSEGGLNGNTIYF. CDR3 coding DNA: TGTGCCAGCAGTGAAGGGGGGCTAAATGGAAACACCATATATTTT.

A single count supports this clone. The chain links TRBV5-6 to TRBJ1-5; the D is unclear. Germline CDR1 and CDR2: SGHDT and YYEEEE. The ends were cut back, 2 bases at V and 4 bases at J, with 10 bases in the middle. This CDR3 has 14 residues. The CDR3 DNA reads TGTGCCAGCAGCTTTTTCCAGTTAAATCAGCCCCAGCATTTT. This encodes CASSFFQLNQPQHF.

The chain is built from TRBV4-2 and TRBJ1-1; D unclear. This CDR3 is built from 13 residues. Trimming removed 5 bases from V and 11 bases from J, with 18 bases in between. Germline V gene lookup returns CDR1 LGHNA and CDR2 YNFKEQ. This CDR3 is CASSSPAGSDAFF. The CDR3 DNA is TGTGCCAGCAGCTCCCCTGCAGGATCCGACGCTTTCTTT.

The chain employs TRBV10-1 and TRBJ2-1; 7 bases are shared with TRBD2. V gave up 6 bases and J gave up 3 bases; unmatched junction bases: 8. This CDR3 is built from 15 residues. Germline values: CDR1 WNHNN, CDR2 SYGVQD (reference sequence). CDR3 bases: TGCGCCAGCAGGCCACTAGCGCTGATCTACAATGAGCAGTTCTTC. Its translation is CASRPLALIYNEQFF.

Concerning this clone: Other DNA variants within this sample encode the same CDR3. The chain has TRBV30 and TRBJ1-5, with D hard to call. This CDR3 spans 13 amino acids. In germline, CDR1 is GTSNPN, CDR2 SVGIG (reference sequence). The V gene lost 0 bases and the J gene lost 4 bases, with 7 bases spanning the gap. The CDR3: CAWSVSGNQPQHF. The CDR3, as DNA: TGTGCCTGGAGTGTATCCGGGAATCAGCCCCAGCATTTT. The full variable domain, rest sourced from reference TRBV30 and TRBJ1-5, is SQTIHQWPATLVQPVGSPLSLECTVEGTSNPNLYWYRQAAGRGLQLLFYSVGIGQISSEVPQNLSASRPQDRQFILSSKKLLLSDSGFYLCAWSVSGNQPQHFGDGTRLSIL.

The rearrangement uses TRBV19 and TRBJ1-5, with 9 bases that match TRBD1. Germline values: CDR1 LNHDA, CDR2 SQIVND (reference sequence). Trimming at V came to 3 bases and at J to 6 bases, leaving 9 bases not matched to a gene. This CDR3 is 16 amino acids long. The CDR3 is CASSMLQGARGQPQHF. The CDR3 DNA reads as TGTGCCAGTAGTATGTTACAGGGGGCTAGGGGTCAGCCCCAGCATTTT. The entire variable domain, with the rest obtained from reference TRBV19 and TRBJ1-5, is as follows: DGGITQSPKYLFRKEGQNVTLSCEQNLNHDAMYWYRQDPGQGLRLIYYSQIVNDFQKGDIAEGYSVSREKKESFPLTVTSAQKNPTAFYLCASSMLQGARGQPQHFGDGTRLSIL.

The chain carries TRBV12-3 or TRBV12-4 and TRBJ1-4; D uncertain. Trimming removed 4 bases from V and 8 bases from J, with 11 bases in between. The CDR3 covers 13 residues. The CDR3 nucleotides are TGTGCCAGCAGTTCCGGTCTGGGCGAAAAACTGTTTTTT. Its translation: CASSSGLGEKLFF.

This clone is judged medium-sized. The V and J genes are TRBV7-9 and TRBJ1-1; 7 bases line up with TRBD1. The V segment lost 1 base and the J segment 6 bases; nucleotides outside the gene matches: 5. The germline CDR1 and CDR2 sequences are SEHNR and FQNEAQ (reference sequence). The CDR3 spans 14 residues. CDR3 sequence reads: CASSLEGAGSEAFF. In DNA form, the CDR3 reads TGTGCCAGCAGCTTAGAGGGGGCCGGGTCTGAAGCTTTCTTT.

CDR3 amino acids: CASSEGSVVANYGYTF. In nucleotides, the CDR3 is TGTGCCAGCAGTGAAGGTTCAGTGGTTGCTAACTATGGCTACACCTTC. The chain recombines TRBV6-1 with TRBJ1-2; D is uncertain. Deletions cut 1 base from V and 0 bases from J, with 12 bases between. CDR3 size: 16 residues. Germline V gives CDR1 MNHNS, CDR2 SASEGT.

The chain links TRBV6-2 or TRBV6-3 to TRBJ2-7; D call uncertain. This CDR3 has 11 amino acids. Per the germline V gene, CDR1 is MNHEY and CDR2 is SVGEGT. The V gene lost 5 bases and the J gene lost 3 bases, with 5 bases spanning the gap. This CDR3 reads CASSNYYEQYF. The CDR3, as DNA: TGTGCCAGCAGTAATTACTACGAGCAGTACTTC.

The genes are TRBV27 and TRBJ1-2; no reliable D call. CDR3 length: 14 residues. Trimming took 2 bases from V and 8 from J, leaving 15 bases between them. CDR1 and CDR2 from the germline V gene are MNHEY and SMNVEV (reference sequence). The DNA for the CDR3 is TGTGCCAGCAGTTTACGGGAGGATGTAGGCGGCTACACCTTC. Protein: CASSLREDVGGYTF.

This clone was seen a single time. This sequence joins TRBV5-1 and TRBJ2-5; 9 bases are a match to TRBD2. V trimming: 5 bases; J trimming: 2 bases; junction bases outside the gene matches: 7. The CDR3 extends over 15 amino acids. Looked up from germline, CDR1 is SGHRS and CDR2 is YFSETQ. The CDR3: CASSSRGLAQETQYF. The CDR3 coding sequence is TGCGCCAGCAGTTCCCGGGGACTAGCTCAAGAGACCCAGTACTTC. Looking up the rest from reference TRBV5-1 and TRBJ2-5 gives the full variable domain: KAGVTQTPRYLIKTRGQQVTLSCSPISGHRSVSWYQQTPGQGLQFLFEYFSETQRNKGNFPGRFSGRQFSNSRSEMNVSTLELGDSALYLCASSSRGLAQETQYFGPGTRLLVL.

This chain uses TRBV5-1 with TRBJ1-2; D not certain. In germline, CDR1 is SGHRS, CDR2 YFSETQ. V lost 0 bases and J 8 bases, leaving 14 bases between the germline ends. There are 14 residues in the CDR3. CDR3 region: CASSLVEGSRGYTF. The CDR3 DNA reads TGCGCCAGCAGCTTGGTGGAGGGCTCCAGGGGCTACACCTTC. Variable domain in full (rest from reference TRBV5-1 and TRBJ1-2): KAGVTQTPRYLIKTRGQQVTLSCSPISGHRSVSWYQQTPGQGLQFLFEYFSETQRNKGNFPGRFSGRQFSNSRSEMNVSTLELGDSALYLCASSLVEGSRGYTFGSGTRLTVV.

V is TRBV7-9 and J is TRBJ1-6; 7 bases map to TRBD1. After removal of 5 bases from V and 6 bases from J, the junction contained 13 bases not matched to a gene. The germline V gene has CDR1 SEHNR and CDR2 FQNEAQ (reference sequence). This CDR3 has 17 amino acids. The CDR3 sequence: CASSTRPLAGGNSPLHF. The CDR3 DNA is TGTGCCAGCAGCACGAGACCCCTTGCAGGGGGTAATTCACCCCTCCACTTT.

This rearrangement joins TRBV28 to TRBJ1-3; no reliable D call. V dropped 2 bases and J dropped 0 bases, with 5 bases sitting between them. CDR3 length: 14 residues. Looked up from germline, CDR1 is MDHEN and CDR2 is SYDVKM. In nucleotides, the CDR3 is TGTGCCAGCAGTTTAGAGAGCTCTGGAAACACCATATATTTT. Translated, it gives CASSLESSGNTIYF. The complete variable domain, with remaining parts taken from reference TRBV28 and TRBJ1-3, reads DVKVTQSSRYLVKRTGEKVFLECVQDMDHENMFWYRQDPGLGLRLIYFSYDVKMKEKGDIPEGYSVSREKKERFSLILESASTNQTSMYLCASSLESSGNTIYFGEGSWLTVV.